This record covers a single TCR beta chain. Trimming took 3 bases from V and 3 from J; bases not matched to a gene: 10. CDR1 and CDR2 from the germline V gene are SGDLS and YYNGEE. There are 16 residues in the CDR3. This specimen comes from a study of cytomegalovirus exposure and HLA in healthy donors. The PCR was carried out with 60 Vbeta primers and 13 Jbeta primers. Produced via immunoSEQ multiplex PCR; TCRdb's table is partial and in-frame only. The sample yields about 98,000 clones, around 74% seen once. V usage is TRBV9 and J usage is TRBJ2-5; TRBD2 matches 8 bases. Sequencing input: PBMCs. The receptor was derived from a male donor in good health and CMV-seronegative. The CDR3 loop is CASSAGVAGTKETQYF. The CDR3 DNA reads as TGTGCCAGCAGCGCCGGGGTAGCGGGGACTAAAGAGACCCAGTACTTC.